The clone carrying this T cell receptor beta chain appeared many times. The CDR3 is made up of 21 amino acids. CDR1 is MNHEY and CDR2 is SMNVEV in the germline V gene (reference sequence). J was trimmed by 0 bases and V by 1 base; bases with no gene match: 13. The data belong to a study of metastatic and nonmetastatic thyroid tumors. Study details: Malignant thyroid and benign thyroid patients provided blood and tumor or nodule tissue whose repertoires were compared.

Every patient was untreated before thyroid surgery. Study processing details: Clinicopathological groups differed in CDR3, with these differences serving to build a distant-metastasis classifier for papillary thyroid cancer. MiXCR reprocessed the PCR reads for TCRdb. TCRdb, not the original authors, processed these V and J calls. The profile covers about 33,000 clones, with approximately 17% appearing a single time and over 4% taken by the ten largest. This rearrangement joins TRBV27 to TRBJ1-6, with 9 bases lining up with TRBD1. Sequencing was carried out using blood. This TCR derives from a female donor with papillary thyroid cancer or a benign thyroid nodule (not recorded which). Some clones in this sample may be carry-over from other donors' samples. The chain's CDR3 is CASSLFQRTGASSSYNSPLHF. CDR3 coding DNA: TGTGCCAGCAGTTTATTCCAACGGACAGGGGCAAGTAGCTCCTATAATTCACCCCTCCACTTT.